A single sample gave rise to the 32 T cell receptor beta chains below, sequenced in a study of immune evolution from preneoplasia to lung adenocarcinoma. Profiled with immunoSEQ multiplex PCR; TCRdb holds only in-frame clones, not every one. Found here are 5,000 to 6,500 clones, around three quarters of them singletons; the top ten hold over 9%. The sequencing sample was made of FFPE lung adenocarcinoma in situ tissue. The receptor source for this set is a person aged 55-80 years with lung adenocarcinoma.

As DNA, the CDR3 is TGTGCCAGCAGCTTAGTCGAGGGGCACGATGGCACTGAAGCTTTCTTT. It encodes CASSLVEGHDGTEAFF. This chain connects TRBV7-9 to TRBJ1-1; possible D gene TRBD1, 5 bases. V lost 1 base to trimming and J lost 4 bases, with 16 bases between them. This CDR3 region has 16 residues. Germline V gives CDR1 SEHNR, CDR2 FQNEAQ (reference sequence).

The chain carries TRBV5-6 and TRBJ2-1, with 10 bases identical to TRBD2. CDR3 length: 17 residues. The trim removed 2 bases at V and 0 bases at J, leaving 5 bases unmatched. Germline V gene data show CDR1 as SGHDT and CDR2 as YYEEEE. CDR3 in amino acids: CASSFSGGADSYNEQFF. CDR3 DNA sequence: TGTGCCAGCAGCTTCAGCGGGGGGGCCGACTCCTACAATGAGCAGTTCTTC.

J is TRBJ1-2 and V is TRBV6-5, with D unresolved. V gave up 0 bases and J gave up 11 bases, with 13 bases separating them. The CDR3 sequence is 13 residues long. In germline, CDR1 is MNHEY, CDR2 SVGAGI. The CDR3 spells CASSYSRQLGYTF. CDR3 coding DNA: TGTGCCAGCAGTTACTCGCGGCAGCTCGGGTACACCTTC.

CDR3 protein: CASKRGTEGSPLHF. The CDR3 nucleotides read TGTGCCAGCAAGCGCGGGACCGAGGGTTCACCCCTCCACTTT. The chain has TRBV2 and TRBJ1-6; weak D call: TRBD1 (5 bases). From germline, CDR1 is SNHLY and CDR2 FYNNEI. V lost 7 bases and J 9 bases, leaving 16 bases between the germline ends. The CDR3 runs 14 residues.

V is TRBV9 and J is TRBJ2-1, with D perhaps TRBD1 or TRBD2 (5 bases each). The CDR3 contains 17 residues. V lost 4 bases and J 4 bases, leaving 21 bases between the germline ends. Per the germline V gene, CDR1 is SGDLS and CDR2 is YYNGEE. CDR3: CASSMTRDGRHYNEQFF. The DNA of the CDR3 is TGTGCCAGCAGCATGACTCGGGACGGAAGGCATTACAATGAGCAGTTCTTC.

Only one count was recorded for this clone. V and J are TRBV2 and TRBJ2-7; no reliable D call. The CDR3 runs to 13 residues. CDR1 and CDR2 (germline): SNHLY, FYNNEI. V lost 8 bases and J 0 bases, leaving 11 bases between the germline ends. As DNA, the CDR3 is TGTGCCAGCGGCGCAGGAGTCTCCTACGAGCAGTACTTC. Translating gives CASGAGVSYEQYF.

This clone was seen a few times. The chain links TRBV6-5 to TRBJ1-2, with D possibly TRBD1 on 6 matching bases. The CDR3 spans 13 residues. V was clipped by 5 bases and J by 6 bases, with 13 bases between them. Germline assignment: CDR1 MNHEY and CDR2 SVGAGI. Here the CDR3 reads CASSQDSLDGYTF. The CDR3 nucleotides read TGTGCCAGCAGTCAGGACAGCCTCGATGGCTACACCTTC.

This clone was seen once. The rearrangement joins TRBV6-1 to TRBJ2-2; maybe TRBD1 (5 bases). From germline, CDR1 is MNHNS and CDR2 SASEGT. V lost 7 bases, J lost 7 bases, and 10 bases lay in between. CDR3 length equals 12 residues. The CDR3 DNA reads TGTGCCAGCACTCCTAGGGGCGGGGAGCTGTTTTTT. Translation gives CASTPRGGELFF.

The chain couples TRBV5-1 to TRBJ2-5; 7 bases align to TRBD2. Germline CDR1 reads SGHRS; CDR2 reads YFSETQ. The CDR3 runs 14 residues. With 7 bases clipped from V and 5 bases from J, the junction kept 11 bases outside the gene matches. This CDR3 reads CASGEGARGETQYF. CDR3 in DNA: TGCGCCAGCGGGGAAGGAGCGCGGGGGGAGACCCAGTACTTC.

This chain links TRBV28 with TRBJ2-3; TRBD1 matches at 7 bases. V lost 5 bases and J lost 2; bases outside the gene matches: 4. Looked up from germline, CDR1 is MDHEN and CDR2 is SYDVKM. This CDR3 has 14 amino acids. CDR3 region: CASSRDSNTDTQYF. CDR3 nucleotides: TGTGCCAGCAGTCGGGACAGCAACACAGATACGCAGTATTTT.

As concerns this clone: At one boundary the junction diverges from the germline segment, which might be a read error. The J gene is TRBJ1-1, the V gene TRBV7-7, with 7 bases identical to TRBD1. The CDR3 has 13 amino acids. Germline V gene sequence: CDR1 SSHAT, CDR2 FNYEAQ (reference sequence). The CDR3 here is CASSLDRATEAFF. Written as DNA, the CDR3 is TGTGCTAGCAGCTTAGACAGGGCCACTGAAGCTTTCTTT.

The chain joins TRBV11-2 to TRBJ1-1, with D unclear. The CDR3 totals 12 residues. Germline V gives CDR1 SGHAT, CDR2 FQNNGV. Deletions cut 2 bases from V and 1 base from J, with 2 bases between. CDR3 region: CASSLRNTEAFF. Here the CDR3 DNA reads TGTGCCAGCAGCTTAAGGAACACTGAAGCTTTCTTT.

V and J are TRBV7-9 and TRBJ2-7; 7 nucleotides align to TRBD1. Trimming cost V 5 bases and J 7 bases; bases outside gene matches: 11. Germline V lookup: CDR1 SEHNR, CDR2 FQNEAQ (reference sequence). CDR3 size: 14 residues. In nucleotides, the CDR3 is TGTGCCAGCAGCCCCGACAGGGCTGGTTGGGAGCAGTACTTC. Its translation is CASSPDRAGWEQYF.

This chain links TRBV7-3 with TRBJ2-2, with TRBD1 matching over 9 bases. The CDR3 is 15 residues long. After removal of 2 bases from V and 5 bases from J, the junction contained 3 bases not matched to a gene. Germline loops: CDR1 SGHTA, CDR2 FQGTGA. Here the CDR3 DNA reads TGTGCCAGCAGCTTATCGGACAGGGGAACCGGGGAGCTGTTTTTT. Translating it yields CASSLSDRGTGELFF. Filled out from reference TRBV7-3 and TRBJ2-2, the complete variable domain reads GAGVSQTPSNKVTEKGKYVELRCDPISGHTALYWYRQSLGQGPEFLIYFQGTGAADDSGLPNDRFFAVRPEGSVSTLKIQRTERGDSAVYLCASSLSDRGTGELFFGEGSRLTVL.

The rearrangement links TRBV6-5 to TRBJ1-5; 8 bases match TRBD1. Germline lookup yields CDR1 MNHEY and CDR2 SVGAGI. V lost 5 bases, J lost 4 bases, and 4 bases stayed unmatched. This CDR3 spans 14 amino acids. The chain's CDR3 is CASSLNRGNQPQHF. The CDR3 DNA is TGTGCCAGCAGTCTTAACAGGGGGAATCAGCCCCAGCATTTT.

The chain employs TRBV4-2 and TRBJ2-2, with unresolved D. CDR1 LGHNA and CDR2 YNFKEQ come from the germline V gene. V lost 0 bases and J lost 0, with 5 bases in between. The CDR3 has 15 residues. The CDR3 sequence: CASSQEPANTGELFF. The CDR3 bases are TGTGCCAGCAGCCAAGAACCGGCGAACACCGGGGAGCTGTTTTTT.

The chain combines TRBV28 with TRBJ1-5; TRBD1 matches at 10 bases. The germline gives CDR1 MDHEN, CDR2 SYDVKM. V dropped 7 bases and J dropped 4; count of bases not matched to a gene: 10. The CDR3 sequence is 16 residues long. The DNA of the CDR3 is TGTGCCAGCATCCCCCGGGACAGGGGCGATAATCAGCCCCAGCATTTT. It codes for CASIPRDRGDNQPQHF.

The chain has TRBV5-5 and TRBJ2-1; D possibly matches TRBD1 or TRBD2 (6 bases each). V lost 6 bases to trimming and J lost 0 bases, with 13 bases between them. The length of the CDR3 is 15 residues. Germline V gene data show CDR1 as SGHKS and CDR2 as YYEKEE (reference sequence). The CDR3 nucleotides are TGTGCCAGCACTAGAGGGGGGAGCTCCTACAATGAGCAGTTCTTC. As protein: CASTRGGSSYNEQFF.

The V call is TRBV15, the J call TRBJ2-3, with 9 bases aligning to TRBD2. V was clipped by 1 base and J by 0 bases; unmatched bases: 11. There are 19 residues in the CDR3. Germline-derived CDR1 and CDR2 are LNHNV and YYDKDF (reference sequence). The chain's CDR3 is CATSRADLAGFASTDTQYF. CDR3 coding DNA: TGTGCCACCAGCAGAGCAGACCTAGCGGGGTTTGCTAGCACAGATACGCAGTATTTT.

The rearrangement uses TRBV5-4 and TRBJ1-2; 7 bases map to TRBD1. The CDR3 covers 13 residues. CDR1 SGHNT and CDR2 YYREEE come from the germline V gene (reference sequence). J gave up 13 bases and V 4 bases, and 13 bases lay outside the gene matches. CDR3 region: CASSVQGMLGGTF. The CDR3 DNA follows: TGTGCCAGCAGCGTACAGGGGATGTTGGGAGGCACCTTC.

This chain connects TRBV4-2 to TRBJ2-1; D is ambiguous. The germline gives CDR1 LGHNA, CDR2 YNFKEQ. The CDR3 covers 12 residues. V was cut by 1 base and J by 10 bases, with 8 bases left in between. The CDR3 DNA reads as TGTGCCAGCAGCCAAGTCCATACCGAGCAGTTCTTC. This codes for CASSQVHTEQFF.

The chain joins TRBV4-2 to TRBJ2-2, with a possible D match to TRBD2 (7 bases). Deletions cut 7 bases from V and 1 base from J, with 10 bases between. CDR3 length equals 14 residues. Germline loops: CDR1 LGHNA, CDR2 YNFKEQ. The CDR3 nucleotides are TGTGCCAGCACAAGGGGGGGGAACACCGGGGAGCTGTTTTTT. Translating it yields CASTRGGNTGELFF.

The rearrangement links TRBV5-8 to TRBJ2-1, with a possible D match to TRBD1 (5 bases). Germline-derived CDR1 and CDR2 are SGHTS and YDEGEE. Trimming shortened V by 2 bases and J by 9 bases, and 12 bases separated the two germline ends. This CDR3 comprises 13 residues. In DNA form, the CDR3 reads TGTGCCAGCAGCTTTTCCCTTAGGGGTGAGCAGTTCTTC. It specifies CASSFSLRGEQFF.

This clone came up once. The chain carries TRBV7-2 and TRBJ2-7; D possibly corresponds to TRBD1 (6 bases). CDR3 length: 12 residues. The V end lost 5 bases, the J end lost 9 bases, and 14 bases lay between the germline ends. CDR1 and CDR2 from the germline V gene are SGHTA and FQGNSA. CDR3 in DNA: TGTGCCAGCAGCGGGTTGGGGGCCTCGCAGTACTTC. Translated, it gives CASSGLGASQYF.

This rearrangement joins TRBV11-3 to TRBJ2-5; tentatively, D is TRBD1 (8 bases). Germline V lookup: CDR1 SGHNT, CDR2 YENEEA. This CDR3 is 15 amino acids long. V was pared by 5 bases and J by 3 bases, with 16 bases between. The CDR3 sequence: CASSRTGRDKETQYF. The CDR3 nucleotides are TGTGCCAGCAGCAGGACAGGGAGGGACAAAGAGACCCAGTACTTC.

The chain has TRBV15 and TRBJ1-5; TRBD1 agrees at 12 bases. Germline trimming cut 5 bases from V and 2 bases from J; bases unmatched to any gene: 1. This CDR3 is built from 15 residues. Germline V CDR1 and CDR2: LNHNV, YYDKDF (reference sequence). CDR3 sequence reads: CATSGTGGGNQPQHF. CDR3 sequence (DNA): TGTGCCACCAGCGGGACAGGGGGCGGCAATCAGCCCCAGCATTTT.

This clone has more than one count but fewer than ten. V and J are TRBV4-3 and TRBJ2-3; the match to TRBD2 covers 12 bases. The CDR3 extends over 16 amino acids. Germline V gene sequence: CDR1 LGHNA, CDR2 YSLEER. The V gene end was trimmed by 1 base and the J gene end by 1 base; junction bases not matched to a gene: 0. DNA for the CDR3: TGCGCCAGCAGCCAAGGACTAGCGGGGGGCACAGATACGCAGTATTTT. Translated, it gives CASSQGLAGGTDTQYF.

The V gene is TRBV9, the J gene TRBJ1-5; tentative D call: TRBD1 (6 bases). Per the germline V gene, CDR1 is SGDLS and CDR2 is YYNGEE. Trimming pared 1 base from V and 7 bases from J, leaving 12 bases between. The CDR3 covers 14 residues. The CDR3 loop reads CASSVRGDEQPQHF. Written as DNA, the CDR3 is TGTGCCAGCAGCGTAAGGGGGGATGAGCAGCCCCAGCATTTT.

The chain employs TRBV6-6 and TRBJ1-2; maybe TRBD1 (5 bases). Trimming shortened V by 2 bases and J by 1 base, and 11 bases separated the two germline ends. This CDR3 region has 15 residues. Germline V CDR1 and CDR2: MNHNY, SVGAGI (reference sequence). In DNA, the CDR3 is TGTGCCAGCAGTTACCCACGGGGGGGTAACTATGGCTACACCTTC. It is translated as CASSYPRGGNYGYTF.

In this sample, this clone turned up once. This sequence joins TRBV19 and TRBJ2-2; no clear D gene. The CDR3 spans 15 residues. Germline CDR1 reads LNHDA; CDR2 reads SQIVND (reference sequence). Trimming took 4 bases from V and 1 from J, leaving 10 bases between them. DNA of the CDR3: TGTGCCAGTAGTAGGATGTTCCTGAACACCGGGGAGCTGTTTTTT. Translated: CASSRMFLNTGELFF.

This clone was counted only a few times. The chain combines TRBV28 with TRBJ1-5, with TRBD1 matching over 8 bases. CDR1 and CDR2 (germline): MDHEN, SYDVKM. Unmatched junction bases numbered 17, after V lost 7 bases and J lost 0 bases. This CDR3 comprises 19 residues. CDR3 protein: CASNSPSGTGSNSNQPQHF. In DNA, the CDR3 is TGTGCCAGCAATAGCCCCTCGGGGACAGGAAGCAATAGCAATCAGCCCCAGCATTTT.

V usage is TRBV7-9 and J usage is TRBJ1-2; D is unclear. The germline V and J ends were trimmed by 5 bases and 8 bases, with 21 bases remaining between them. The germline CDR1 and CDR2 sequences are SEHNR and FQNEAQ (reference sequence). The CDR3 covers 15 residues. In nucleotides, the CDR3 is TGTGCCAGCAGCCGGGATTTGACGGGGATAGGAGGCTACACCTTC. It codes for CASSRDLTGIGGYTF.